Presented here are 30 T cell receptor beta chains from one specimen sequenced in a study of T cells in Graves' hyperthyroidism and ophthalmopathy. The source material, RNA transcripts, was used to amplify TCR beta CDR3 regions. TCR CDR3 underwent first-round RT-PCR with the HTBI primer set. TCRdb re-called the multiplex PCR reads with MiXCR, one entry per CDR3 protein. The sample consists of more than 300,000 distinct CDR3 sequences, 14% of them appearing once. Input material: blood. The receptor set was obtained from a woman aged 25 to 39 with Graves' ophthalmopathy.

This clonotype was found many times. The gene calls are TRBV28 and TRBJ2-5; D is possibly TRBD1 or TRBD2 (5 bases each). V gave up 6 bases and J gave up 0 bases, with 20 bases separating them. The CDR3 contains 17 residues. Germline CDR1 and CDR2: MDHEN and SYDVKM. The CDR3 protein is CASSSGTTPRYQETQYF. DNA for the CDR3: TGTGCCAGCAGCTCCGGGACCACTCCTAGGTACCAAGAGACCCAGTACTTC. The full variable domain, rest sourced from reference TRBV28 and TRBJ2-5, is DVKVTQSSRYLVKRTGEKVFLECVQDMDHENMFWYRQDPGLGLRLIYFSYDVKMKEKGDIPEGYSVSREKKERFSLILESASTNQTSMYLCASSSGTTPRYQETQYFGPGTRLLVL.

The chain couples TRBV24-1 to TRBJ2-3; 9 bases line up with TRBD2. V was clipped by 2 bases and J by 3 bases; unmatched bases: 8. Germline CDR1 is KGHDR and CDR2 is SFDVKD. CDR3 length: 17 residues. Written as DNA, the CDR3 is TGTGCCACCAGTGATTCCCCTAGCGGGGTTTTGACAGATACGCAGTATTTT. It specifies CATSDSPSGVLTDTQYF.

This clonotype has at least ten counts. The chain is built from TRBV28 and TRBJ2-1, with TRBD1 matching over 7 bases. Germline CDR1 and CDR2: MDHEN and SYDVKM. CDR3 length: 14 residues. The trim removed 3 bases at V and 2 bases at J, leaving 1 base unmatched. The CDR3 DNA reads as TGTGCCAGCAGTTTGGGACAGACCTACAATGAGCAGTTCTTC. Translation gives CASSLGQTYNEQFF.

In this sample, this clonotype turned up many times. The chain is built from TRBV5-5 and TRBJ1-4; D gene unclear. CDR3 length: 17 amino acids. Germline V gives CDR1 SGHKS, CDR2 YYEKEE (reference sequence). The V and J ends lost 0 bases and 2 bases respectively, with 14 bases between them. The CDR3, as DNA: TGTGCCAGCAGCTTGGGCCAAGCCAGAAGTACTAATGAAAAACTGTTTTTT. It is translated as CASSLGQARSTNEKLFF. The entire variable domain, with the rest obtained from reference TRBV5-5 and TRBJ1-4, is as follows: DAGVTQSPTHLIKTRGQQVTLRCSPISGHKSVSWYQQVLGQGPQFIFQYYEKEERGRGNFPDRFSARQFPNYSSELNVNALLLGDSALYLCASSLGQARSTNEKLFFGSGTQLSVL.

This clonotype was counted between two and nine times. The chain links TRBV14 to TRBJ2-5; 7 bases map to TRBD1. The CDR3 sequence is 15 residues long. Per germline, CDR1 SGHDN and CDR2 FVKESK. Trimming removed 5 bases from V and 4 bases from J; junction bases left unmatched: 10. CDR3 sequence reads: CASSVIQGLVETQYF. CDR3 coding DNA: TGTGCCAGCAGCGTTATACAGGGGCTGGTAGAGACCCAGTACTTC.

This clonotype came up a few times. CDR3 protein: CASSQRGGQFF. CDR3 DNA sequence: TGCGCCAGCAGCCAACGGGGGGGGCAGTTCTTC. This rearrangement joins TRBV4-1 to TRBJ2-1, with 8 bases lining up with TRBD2. J gave up 12 bases and V 2 bases, and 0 bases lay outside the gene matches. This CDR3 is built from 11 residues. The V gene's germline CDR1 is MGHRA and CDR2 YSYEKL.

Many counts were recorded for this clonotype. This chain connects TRBV6-1 to TRBJ2-7; D uncertain. Trimming shortened V by 2 bases and J by 2 bases, and 13 bases separated the two germline ends. Germline lookup yields CDR1 MNHNS and CDR2 SASEGT. The CDR3 is 15 residues long. CDR3 DNA: TGTGCCAGCAGTGAACCCCCCGGGTCAGCCTACGAGCAGTACTTC. Translated: CASSEPPGSAYEQYF.

Ten or more counts support this clonotype. The chain recombines TRBV28 with TRBJ1-5; D is uncertain. Germline CDR1 reads MDHEN; CDR2 reads SYDVKM. The CDR3 is made up of 18 amino acids. Trimming removed 5 bases at V and 0 bases at J, with 20 bases between. CDR3 protein: CASSQQRSGIYSNQPQHF. CDR3 DNA sequence: TGTGCCAGCAGTCAACAGCGAAGCGGAATCTATAGCAATCAGCCCCAGCATTTT. Looking up the rest from reference TRBV28 and TRBJ1-5 gives the full variable domain: DVKVTQSSRYLVKRTGEKVFLECVQDMDHENMFWYRQDPGLGLRLIYFSYDVKMKEKGDIPEGYSVSREKKERFSLILESASTNQTSMYLCASSQQRSGIYSNQPQHFGDGTRLSIL.

This clonotype was observed a handful of times. The chain recombines TRBV7-2 with TRBJ2-1; D gene unclear. Germline V lookup: CDR1 SGHTA, CDR2 FQGNSA. V shed 0 bases and J shed 6 bases, with 9 bases lying between them. The CDR3 contains 14 residues. CDR3 amino acids: CASSLAARSNEQFF. The CDR3 nucleotides are TGTGCCAGCAGCTTAGCGGCGCGGTCCAATGAGCAGTTCTTC.

This clonotype has at least ten counts. The V gene is TRBV11-2, the J gene TRBJ2-3; 12 nucleotides match TRBD2. Unmatched junction bases numbered 3, after V lost 4 bases and J lost 1 base. In germline, CDR1 is SGHAT, CDR2 FQNNGV. CDR3 length equals 16 residues. CDR3 coding DNA: TGTGCCAGCAGCTCTCGGACTAGCGGGGGCACAGATACGCAGTATTTT. Translated: CASSSRTSGGTDTQYF.

This clonotype turned up a few times. The chain couples TRBV29-1 to TRBJ2-7; no firm D call. V gave up 6 bases and J gave up 2 bases, with 5 bases separating them. The germline V gene has CDR1 SQVTM and CDR2 ANQGSEA. This CDR3 has 10 amino acids. CDR3: CSVKTYEQYF. The CDR3 nucleotides are TGCAGCGTAAAAACCTACGAGCAGTACTTC.

The J gene is TRBJ2-1, the V gene TRBV2; possibly TRBD1 for D (6 bases). Trimming stripped 7 bases from V and 1 base from J, with 14 bases between. CDR3 length: 15 amino acids. The V gene's germline CDR1 is SNHLY and CDR2 FYNNEI. The CDR3 DNA reads TGTGCCAGCACCACAGGCCAGGGGTCCTACAATGAGCAGTTCTTC. Amino acids: CASTTGQGSYNEQFF.

J is TRBJ1-3 and V is TRBV10-3, with D hard to call. Per germline, CDR1 ENHRY and CDR2 SYGVKD. The CDR3 has 11 residues. Between the trimmed V and J ends, which lost 11 bases and 0 bases, there was a span of 5 bases. As DNA, the CDR3 is TGTGCCGCCACCTCTGGAAACACCATATATTTT. It translates to CAATSGNTIYF.

The V and J genes are TRBV30 and TRBJ1-1; 8 bases match TRBD1. CDR3 length: 12 residues. The junction had 4 bases not matched to a gene; V was cut back by 5 bases and J by 5 bases. CDR1 and CDR2 from the germline V gene are GTSNPN and SVGIG (reference sequence). CDR3 sequence (DNA): TGTGCCTGGCAGACAGGGGTTACTGAAGCTTTCTTT. Its translation is CAWQTGVTEAFF.

This clonotype was counted many times. CDR3 bases: TGCAGGTGCACAGGGACACATCGGAACACTGAAGCTTTCTTT. It yields the protein CRCTGTHRNTEAFF. The chain carries TRBV20-1 and TRBJ1-1; D is perhaps TRBD1 (6 bases). Germline V gene data show CDR1 as DFQATT and CDR2 as SNEGSKA (reference sequence). This CDR3 has 14 residues.

This clonotype came up many times. The V call is TRBV7-9, the J call TRBJ2-7; 9 positions match TRBD1. In germline, CDR1 is SEHNR, CDR2 FQNEAQ (reference sequence). The CDR3 has 15 residues. V shed 5 bases and J 3 bases; nucleotides not matched to a gene: 8. In nucleotides, the CDR3 is TGTGCCAGCAGCACTCCGGGACAGGGACTCTACGAGCAGTACTTC. Encoded protein: CASSTPGQGLYEQYF.

This clonotype was counted ten times or more. The CDR3 DNA sequence: TGTGCCAGCTCACATACGACCGGGGGATATTTTACAGATACGCAGTATTTT. Its translation is CASSHTTGGYFTDTQYF. The rearrangement joins TRBV18 to TRBJ2-3; TRBD2 might be the D (6 bases). The germline V gene encodes CDR1 KGHSH and CDR2 LQKENI. Between the trimmed V and J ends, which lost 4 bases and 3 bases, there was a span of 20 bases. The CDR3 contains 17 residues.

This clonotype appeared a few times. The CDR3 nucleotides are TGTGCCAGCAGTCCCCCGGGGCGGAATGAGCAGTTCTTC. Amino acids: CASSPPGRNEQFF. This chain uses TRBV7-9 with TRBJ2-1; D tentatively reads TRBD1 or TRBD2 (5 bases each). CDR1 is SEHNR, CDR2 FQNEAQ, per germline (reference sequence). V gave up 6 bases and J gave up 7 bases, with 13 bases separating them. CDR3 size: 13 residues.

In this sample, this clonotype turned up many times. The gene calls are TRBV7-2 and TRBJ2-1, with D uncertain. Trimming stripped 5 bases from V and 5 bases from J, with 10 bases between. The germline CDR1 and CDR2 sequences are SGHTA and FQGNSA. This CDR3 has 13 amino acids. CDR3 residues: CASSLSRDNEQFF. The CDR3 bases are TGTGCCAGCAGCCTTTCCAGAGACAATGAGCAGTTCTTC.

The CDR3 loop reads CASSEEGGLQETQYF. CDR3 sequence (DNA): TGTGCCAGCAGTGAAGAGGGGGGCCTTCAAGAGACCCAGTACTTC. V is TRBV6-1 and J is TRBJ2-5; perhaps D is TRBD1 or TRBD2 (6 bases each). Germline assignment: CDR1 MNHNS and CDR2 SASEGT. V was pared by 1 base and J by 2 bases, with 11 bases between. This CDR3 comprises 15 residues.

V gene TRBV5-1 combines with J gene TRBJ2-2; 8 nucleotides agree with TRBD1. CDR1 is SGHRS and CDR2 is YFSETQ in the germline V gene. Germline trimming cut 4 bases from V and 5 bases from J; bases unmatched to any gene: 13. CDR3 size: 17 residues. As DNA, the CDR3 is TGCGCCAGCAGCCCAACAAAGGACAGGGTAGAAACCGGGGAGCTGTTTTTT. As protein: CASSPTKDRVETGELFF. The whole variable domain, remainder taken from reference TRBV5-1 and TRBJ2-2, is KAGVTQTPRYLIKTRGQQVTLSCSPISGHRSVSWYQQTPGQGLQFLFEYFSETQRNKGNFPGRFSGRQFSNSRSEMNVSTLELGDSALYLCASSPTKDRVETGELFFGEGSRLTVL.

This rearrangement joins TRBV7-2 to TRBJ1-1, with D perhaps TRBD1 (5 bases). The ends were cut back, 2 bases at V and 4 bases at J, with 11 bases in the middle. The CDR3 is 14 residues long. Germline values: CDR1 SGHTA, CDR2 FQGNSA. This CDR3 reads CASSLTHQGTEAFF. For the CDR3, the DNA is TGTGCCAGCAGCTTAACTCATCAGGGCACTGAAGCTTTCTTT. Drawing the rest from reference TRBV7-2 and TRBJ1-1, the complete variable domain is GAGVSQSPSNKVTEKGKDVELRCDPISGHTALYWYRQSLGQGLEFLIYFQGNSAPDKSGLPSDRFSAERTGGSVSTLTIQRTQQEDSAVYLCASSLTHQGTEAFFGQGTRLTVV.

Only a few counts were recorded for this clonotype. The rearrangement joins TRBV6-1 to TRBJ1-5; D gene unclear. CDR1 MNHNS and CDR2 SASEGT come from the germline V gene. This CDR3 contains 15 residues. Trimming shortened V by 2 bases and J by 2 bases, and 10 bases separated the two germline ends. The CDR3 DNA is TGTGCCAGCAGTGAATGGGATTTTGGCAATCAGCCCCAGCATTTT. Its translation is CASSEWDFGNQPQHF.

This clonotype appeared a few times. The V and J genes are TRBV12-3 or TRBV12-4 and TRBJ1-2; 9 bases agree with TRBD1. The CDR3 spans 15 residues. J lost 4 bases, V lost 5 bases, and 8 bases had no gene match. CDR3 bases: TGTGCCAGCAGTGACACAGGGGGCGCCTTCTATGGCTACACCTTC. Its protein product is CASSDTGGAFYGYTF.

This rearrangement joins TRBV15 to TRBJ2-3; D remains unclear. Trimming took 9 bases from V and 8 from J, leaving 18 bases between them. Germline CDR1 and CDR2: LNHNV and YYDKDF (reference sequence). CDR3 length: 13 residues. CDR3 protein: CATSLDVGGTQYF. The CDR3 DNA sequence: TGTGCCACGAGTCTGGATGTTGGTGGTACGCAGTATTTT. Using reference TRBV15 and TRBJ2-3 for the parts outside the CDR3, the full variable domain is DAMVIQNPRYQVTQFGKPVTLSCSQTLNHNVMYWYQQKSSQAPKLLFHYYDKDFNNEADTPDNFQSRRPNTSFCFLDIRSPGLGDTAMYLCATSLDVGGTQYFGPGTRLTVL.

The table lists this clonotype with many counts. The chain combines TRBV20-1 with TRBJ2-1; D call uncertain. The CDR3 totals 16 residues. V gave up 2 bases and J gave up 0 bases, with 14 bases separating them. Germline V gives CDR1 DFQATT, CDR2 SNEGSKA (reference sequence). The CDR3 DNA follows: TGCAGTGCTAGACTCTCCCCGGGCGGCTCCTACAATGAGCAGTTCTTC. It encodes CSARLSPGGSYNEQFF.

This sequence joins TRBV4-1 and TRBJ2-3; 7 nucleotides align to TRBD2. CDR3 size: 13 residues. The J segment lost 13 bases and the V segment lost 0 bases, leaving 7 bases of the junction unmatched. Germline CDR1 and CDR2: MGHRA and YSYEKL. CDR3 sequence (DNA): TGCGCCAGCAGCCAAGATCTGAGACGGGGGGAGTATTTT. Protein: CASSQDLRRGEYF.

This clonotype was observed many times. CDR3 protein: CASSYQLGGGVTEAFF. CDR3 coding DNA: TGTGCCAGCAGTTACCAGTTGGGCGGGGGGGTCACTGAAGCTTTCTTT. This rearrangement joins TRBV6-5 to TRBJ1-1; TRBD1 might be the D (5 bases). The V end was cut by 2 bases, the J end by 4 bases, with 17 bases between. CDR3 length: 16 residues. From germline, CDR1 is MNHEY and CDR2 SVGAGI.

This clonotype has at least ten counts. This sequence joins TRBV3-1 and TRBJ2-1; 14 bases line up with TRBD2. V dropped 4 bases and J dropped 7; count of bases not matched to a gene: 6. This CDR3 is 16 amino acids long. From germline, CDR1 is LGHDT and CDR2 YNNKEL (reference sequence). CDR3 protein: CASSRQTSGGGNEQFF. Written as DNA, the CDR3 is TGTGCCAGCAGCCGCCAGACTAGCGGGGGGGGTAATGAGCAGTTCTTC.

The chain uses TRBV2 and TRBJ2-5, with 7 bases matching TRBD2. This CDR3 comprises 13 residues. The germline V gene has CDR1 SNHLY and CDR2 FYNNEI. V lost 8 bases and J lost 2; bases outside the gene matches: 5. CDR3 nucleotide sequence: TGTGCCAGCGGGCTAGCGGATCAAGAGACCCAGTACTTC. Amino acids: CASGLADQETQYF.